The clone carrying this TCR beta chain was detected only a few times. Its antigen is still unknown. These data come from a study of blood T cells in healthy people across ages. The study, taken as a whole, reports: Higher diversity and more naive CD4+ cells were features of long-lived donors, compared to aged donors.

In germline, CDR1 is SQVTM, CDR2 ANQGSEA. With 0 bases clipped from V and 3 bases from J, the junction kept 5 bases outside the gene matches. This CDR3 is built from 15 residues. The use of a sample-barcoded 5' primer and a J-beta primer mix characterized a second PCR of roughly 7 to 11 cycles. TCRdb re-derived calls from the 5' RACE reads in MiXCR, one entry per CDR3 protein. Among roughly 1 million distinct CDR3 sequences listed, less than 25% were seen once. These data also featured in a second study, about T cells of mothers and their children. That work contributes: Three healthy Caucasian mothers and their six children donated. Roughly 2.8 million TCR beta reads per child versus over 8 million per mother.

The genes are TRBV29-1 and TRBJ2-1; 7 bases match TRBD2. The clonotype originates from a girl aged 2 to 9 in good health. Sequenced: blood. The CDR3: CSVEDAGDYYNEQFF. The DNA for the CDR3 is TGCAGCGTTGAAGATGCGGGGGATTACTACAATGAGCAGTTCTTC.